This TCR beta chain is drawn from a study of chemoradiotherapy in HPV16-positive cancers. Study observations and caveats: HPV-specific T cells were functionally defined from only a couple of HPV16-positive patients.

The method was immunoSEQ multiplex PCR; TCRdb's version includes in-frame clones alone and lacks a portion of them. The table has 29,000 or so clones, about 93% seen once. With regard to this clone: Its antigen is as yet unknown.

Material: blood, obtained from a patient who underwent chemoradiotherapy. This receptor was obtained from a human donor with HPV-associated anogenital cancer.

CDR3 nucleotides: TGCGCCAGCAGCCCGGGCATTTACGGAGTGAACACTGAAGCTTTCTTT. Residues: CASSPGIYGVNTEAFF. The genes are TRBV5-1 and TRBJ1-1; D remains unclear. This CDR3 comprises 16 residues. The germline V gene encodes CDR1 SGHRS and CDR2 YFSETQ. V dropped 4 bases and J dropped 0 bases, with 16 bases sitting between them.